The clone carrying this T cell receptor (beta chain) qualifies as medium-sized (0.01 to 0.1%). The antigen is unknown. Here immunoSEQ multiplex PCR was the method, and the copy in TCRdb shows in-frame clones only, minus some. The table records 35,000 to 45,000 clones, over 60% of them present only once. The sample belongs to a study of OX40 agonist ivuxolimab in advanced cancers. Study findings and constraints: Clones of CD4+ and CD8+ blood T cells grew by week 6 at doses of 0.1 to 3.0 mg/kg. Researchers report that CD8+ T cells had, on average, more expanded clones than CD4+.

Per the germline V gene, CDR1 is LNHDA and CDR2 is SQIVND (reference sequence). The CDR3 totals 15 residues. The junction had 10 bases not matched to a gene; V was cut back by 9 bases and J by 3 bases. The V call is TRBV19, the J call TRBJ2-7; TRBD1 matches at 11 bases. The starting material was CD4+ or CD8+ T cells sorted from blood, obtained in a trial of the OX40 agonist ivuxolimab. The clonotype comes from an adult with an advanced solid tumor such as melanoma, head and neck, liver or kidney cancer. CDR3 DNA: TGTGCCAGCCTGGGAGGGGGGACAGGGGGCTACGAGCAGTACTTC. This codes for CASLGGGTGGYEQYF.